This T cell receptor (beta chain) came from a study of cytomegalovirus exposure and HLA in healthy donors. The germline V gene has CDR1 SGHTS and CDR2 YDEGEE. This CDR3 region has 12 residues. Trimming took 4 bases from V and 8 from J; bases not matched to a gene: 3. The PCR employed 60 Vbeta primers together with 13 Jbeta primers. TCRdb's table, derived via immunoSEQ multiplex PCR, lists solely in-frame clones and lacks some. The table records approximately 150,000 clones, under 90% of them present only once. The study, taken as a whole, reports: Earlier results showed most TCR beta V segments being productive about 87% or about 30% of the time. As was reported, the classifier diagnosed cytomegalovirus status with high specificity and sensitivity. A later analysis reportedly found fewer N-insertions in an Asian-associated ancestry cluster than the roughly 700-donor mean. Association of roughly 17,000 TCR beta sequences with HLA alleles was found at 0.05 false discovery rate in a later analysis.

On this clone: What it binds is not known.

The source of this sequence is a man under 40 in good health and CMV-seropositive. The rearrangement uses TRBV5-8 and TRBJ2-1; 7 nucleotides match TRBD1. The source material was PBMCs. CDR3 residues: CASSLTGDEQFF. Written as DNA, the CDR3 is TGTGCCAGCAGCCTAACAGGGGATGAGCAGTTCTTC. Supplemented by reference TRBV5-8 and TRBJ2-1, the full variable domain reads EAGVTQSPTHLIKTRGQQATLRCSPISGHTSVYWYQQALGLGLQFLLWYDEGEERNRGNFPPRFSGRQFPNYSSELNVNALELEDSALYLCASSLTGDEQFFGPGTRLTVL.